The T cell receptor beta chain described here comes from a study of cytomegalovirus exposure and HLA in healthy donors. Overall study findings and caveats: According to the study, approximately 150 TCR beta chains were cytomegalovirus-associated. Confirmation was obtained in vitro that a few CMV-associated chains are specific for CMV antigens. Earlier analysis yielded a pattern in which most TCR beta V segments were productive about 90% or about 30% of the time. Across donors, most TCRs were seen rarely, yet some public ones were widespread.

Many counts were recorded for this clone. Its antigen is as yet unknown. The V end was cut by 5 bases, the J end by 4 bases, with 12 bases between. The CDR3 is made up of 15 amino acids. Germline V gene data show CDR1 as PRHDT and CDR2 as FYEKMQ (reference sequence). PCR primers comprised 60 Vbeta and 13 Jbeta primers. The method was immunoSEQ multiplex PCR; TCRdb's version includes in-frame clones alone and lacks a portion of them. The repertoire holds around 180,000 clones, with roughly 80% as singletons. The sequenced material came from PBMCs. This chain links TRBV13 with TRBJ2-6, with D possibly matching TRBD1 (6 bases). This sequence originates from a woman aged 45 to 65 in good health and CMV-seronegative. CDR3 in amino acids: CASSKDSSGANVLTF. The CDR3 nucleotides read TGTGCCAGCAGCAAGGACAGTTCGGGGGCCAACGTCCTGACTTTC.